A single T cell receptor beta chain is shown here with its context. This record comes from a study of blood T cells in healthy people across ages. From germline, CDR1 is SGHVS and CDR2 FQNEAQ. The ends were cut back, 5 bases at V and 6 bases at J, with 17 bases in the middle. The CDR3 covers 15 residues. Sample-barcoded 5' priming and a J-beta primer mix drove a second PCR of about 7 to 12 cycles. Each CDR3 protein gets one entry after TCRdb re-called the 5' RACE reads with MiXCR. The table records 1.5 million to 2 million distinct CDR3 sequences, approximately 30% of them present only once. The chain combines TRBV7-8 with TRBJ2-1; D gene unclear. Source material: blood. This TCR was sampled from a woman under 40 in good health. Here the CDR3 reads CASSGRLQASNEQFF. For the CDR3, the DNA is TGTGCCAGCAGCGGCCGTTTGCAGGCCTCCAATGAGCAGTTCTTC.